This note documents a single T cell receptor beta chain sequence. The germline V gene has CDR1 SNHLY and CDR2 FYNNEI. Trimming shortened V by 6 bases and J by 4 bases, and 24 bases separated the two germline ends. CDR3 length: 17 amino acids. The assay was immunoSEQ multiplex PCR, and TCRdb's table has in-frame clones only and misses some. The sample consists of about 1,900,000 clones, over 85% of them appearing once. The data originate from a study of shared clonotypes between healthy human individuals. Study-wide background: Each donor contributed plates that comprised three CD4 naive, three CD4 memory, two CD8 naive and one CD8 memory.

Only CD45RO-negative cells positively selected for CCR7 counted as naive CD8 cells, so terminally differentiated effector memory CD45RA+ cells were excluded. There were no recent acute infections or vaccinations among the donors, who were healthy HIV-negative adults. The clonotype was recovered from a man between 18 and 35 years old in good health. The rearrangement uses TRBV2 and TRBJ2-5; no firm D call. The sequenced sample consisted of naive CD8+ T cells sorted from blood. The CDR3 is CASRIHRSPLALETQYF. CDR3 bases: TGTGCCAGCAGGATCCACCGGTCGCCTCTGGCGCTAGAGACCCAGTACTTC. The variable domain in full, completed from reference TRBV2 and TRBJ2-5, reads EPEVTQTPSHQVTQMGQEVILRCVPISNHLYFYWYRQILGQKVEFLVSFYNNEISEKSEIFDDQFSVERPDGSNFTLKIRSTKLEDSAMYFCASRIHRSPLALETQYFGPGTRLLVL.